These T cell receptor beta chains were read from a single sample in a study of OX40 agonist ivuxolimab in advanced cancers. Some clones are missing from TCRdb's copy, which holds only in-frame ones; the method was immunoSEQ multiplex PCR. The table lists 90,000 or so clones, 89% of them singletons, with around 0.3% in the top ten. The material was CD4+ or CD8+ T cells sorted from blood, obtained in a trial of the OX40 agonist ivuxolimab. The receptors derive from an adult with an advanced solid tumor such as melanoma, head and neck, liver or kidney cancer. The CDR3 runs from the conserved cysteine through the conserved F or W. Each record gives: CDR3 protein, CDR3 length, V gene.

CDR3 protein: CASSLPGDQETQYF; CDR3 length: 14; V gene: TRBV7-3
CDR3 protein: CASSSDYNQPQHF; CDR3 length: 13; V gene: TRBV10-2
CDR3 protein: CASSPRTSGTYEQYF; CDR3 length: 15; V gene: TRBV18
CDR3 protein: CASSLSGGEGLREQYF; CDR3 length: 16; V gene: TRBV27
CDR3 protein: CASGDFRDTQYF; CDR3 length: 12; V gene: TRBV6-5
CDR3 protein: CASSIQGSSYEQYF; CDR3 length: 14; V gene: TRBV19
CDR3 protein: CASSVTAGNTIYF; CDR3 length: 13; V gene: TRBV9
CDR3 protein: CASSLLGDEQYF; CDR3 length: 12; V gene: TRBV27
CDR3 protein: CAWARDRPQGYTF; CDR3 length: 13; V gene: TRBV30
CDR3 protein: CASSLGNENTGELFF; CDR3 length: 15; V gene: TRBV7-6
CDR3 protein: CASTSGTRTGELFF; CDR3 length: 14; V gene: TRBV28
CDR3 protein: CASRTRTGLGQPQHF; CDR3 length: 15; V gene: TRBV27
CDR3 protein: CASSVENTEAFF; CDR3 length: 12; V gene: TRBV7-2
CDR3 protein: CASSFGGTIPYEQYF; CDR3 length: 15; V gene: TRBV7-2
CDR3 protein: CASSELGLPNTGELFF; CDR3 length: 16; V gene: TRBV2
CDR3 protein: CASSAGEREEQYF; CDR3 length: 13; V gene: TRBV11-3
CDR3 protein: CASSLSGSSYEQYF; CDR3 length: 14; V gene: TRBV7-2
CDR3 protein: CASKWDRVGENQPQHF; CDR3 length: 16; V gene: TRBV28
CDR3 protein: CAWSAILGVNTEAFF; CDR3 length: 15; V gene: TRBV30
CDR3 protein: CASSLALGGQFF; CDR3 length: 12; V gene: TRBV7-2
CDR3 protein: CASSLAGRNEKLFF; CDR3 length: 14; V gene: TRBV7-9
CDR3 protein: CASRPDRGGGYTF; CDR3 length: 13; V gene: TRBV6-5
CDR3 protein: CASSLEGQETQYF; CDR3 length: 13; V gene: TRBV5-4
CDR3 protein: CASGLVGGTVTDTQYF; CDR3 length: 16; V gene: TRBV12-5
CDR3 protein: CASSSSAGTGGEAFF; CDR3 length: 15; V gene: TRBV7-8
CDR3 protein: CASSIGDPGDYEQYF; CDR3 length: 15; V gene: TRBV19
CDR3 protein: CASSYQMRTDTQYF; CDR3 length: 14; V gene: TRBV6-5
CDR3 protein: CAITSPGQGPYGYTF; CDR3 length: 15; V gene: TRBV10-3
CDR3 protein: CASSLERQGNTIYF; CDR3 length: 14; V gene: TRBV5-1
CDR3 protein: CASSQPTGSDEQFF; CDR3 length: 14; V gene: TRBV14
CDR3 protein: CASSLYPPSWPYAYNEQFF; CDR3 length: 19; V gene: TRBV7-2
CDR3 protein: CASSTGTEYGYTF; CDR3 length: 13; V gene: TRBV18
CDR3 protein: CAWDRDRGGYTF; CDR3 length: 12; V gene: TRBV30
CDR3 protein: CAWSVRAVSYNSPLHF; CDR3 length: 16; V gene: TRBV30
CDR3 protein: CASRRGQGLNTEAFF; CDR3 length: 15; V gene: TRBV6-6
CDR3 protein: CAISESTGTHEQYF; CDR3 length: 14; V gene: TRBV10-3
CDR3 protein: CASSPQGSNGYTF; CDR3 length: 13; V gene: TRBV7-2
CDR3 protein: CASSPESISYEQYF; CDR3 length: 14; V gene: TRBV5-1
CDR3 protein: CSAEQGETQYF; CDR3 length: 11; V gene: TRBV20-1
CDR3 protein: CASSSTSPSDTQYF; CDR3 length: 14; V gene: TRBV7-9
CDR3 protein: CASSYDRAEQYF; CDR3 length: 12; V gene: TRBV6-6
CDR3 protein: CASSYVRGNQPQHF; CDR3 length: 14; V gene: TRBV6-5
CDR3 protein: CASSITTNTEAFF; CDR3 length: 13; V gene: TRBV19
CDR3 protein: CASSLAGAAEAFF; CDR3 length: 13; V gene: TRBV11-3
CDR3 protein: CASSGFSGSSYEQYF; CDR3 length: 15; V gene: TRBV10-2
CDR3 protein: CASRGGDQFYGYTF; CDR3 length: 14; V gene: TRBV2
CDR3 protein: CASSVSTGTGGTGELFF; CDR3 length: 17; V gene: TRBV9
CDR3 protein: CASSLRGNTGELFF; CDR3 length: 14; V gene: TRBV11-3
CDR3 protein: CASSNPGPYGYTF; CDR3 length: 13; V gene: TRBV19
CDR3 protein: CASSWGTSGVGDTQYF; CDR3 length: 16; V gene: TRBV5-1
CDR3 protein: CASSPSSTYNSPLHF; CDR3 length: 15; V gene: TRBV19
CDR3 protein: CASSPPAGSSYEQYF; CDR3 length: 15; V gene: TRBV4-1
CDR3 protein: CASSVGTASTDTQYF; CDR3 length: 15; V gene: TRBV9
CDR3 protein: CAWGDRRDTQYF; CDR3 length: 12; V gene: TRBV30
CDR3 protein: CASSPGTEDEKLFF; CDR3 length: 14; V gene: TRBV5-1
CDR3 protein: CASSLRTGNTGELFF; CDR3 length: 15; V gene: TRBV5-1
CDR3 protein: CASSLDNGRAVSTEAFF; CDR3 length: 17; V gene: TRBV5-4